Listed here are 20 T cell receptor beta chains from one sample, sequenced in a study of control samples from healthy donors and cancer patients. TCRdb keeps only in-frame clones here, not all; method: immunoSEQ multiplex PCR. The sample has fewer than 500,000 clones, approximately 92% seen once. What was sequenced was PBMCs. The receptors derive from a man aged 35 to 55 with head and neck cancer.

The chain carries TRBV6-5 and TRBJ2-5, with 7 nucleotides matching TRBD1. The V segment lost 2 bases and the J segment 1 base; nucleotides outside the gene matches: 1. CDR3 length equals 14 residues. Per the germline V gene, CDR1 is MNHEY and CDR2 is SVGAGI. The CDR3 DNA reads as TGTGCCAGCAGTTACACAGGGGTCCAAGAGACCCAGTACTTC. Protein: CASSYTGVQETQYF.

The chain joins TRBV30 to TRBJ1-2; no reliable D call. The CDR3 covers 13 residues. The germline gives CDR1 GTSNPN, CDR2 SVGIG (reference sequence). With 1 base removed from V and 1 base from J, the gap between germline ends came to 7 bases. CDR3 coding DNA: TGTGCCTGGAGTGGGGCCAATAACTATGGCTACACCTTC. Translated, it gives CAWSGANNYGYTF. The variable domain in full, with the rest retrieved from reference TRBV30 and TRBJ1-2, is SQTIHQWPATLVQPVGSPLSLECTVEGTSNPNLYWYRQAAGRGLQLLFYSVGIGQISSEVPQNLSASRPQDRQFILSSKKLLLSDSGFYLCAWSGANNYGYTFGSGTRLTVV.

This chain links TRBV4-3 with TRBJ1-1; D possibly corresponds to TRBD1 (5 bases). The CDR3 is 13 residues long. Looked up from germline, CDR1 is LGHNA and CDR2 is YSLEER. Trimming took 3 bases from V and 0 from J, leaving 5 bases between them. The CDR3 loop reads CASSQTVNTEAFF. The CDR3 DNA sequence: TGCGCCAGCAGCCAGACAGTGAACACTGAAGCTTTCTTT.

CDR3 DNA sequence: TGTGCCAGCAGTTTTACCGCCCCCCAAGAGACCCAGTACTTC. Translated: CASSFTAPQETQYF. J is TRBJ2-5 and V is TRBV6-2 or TRBV6-3; no firm D call. This CDR3 region has 14 residues. Per germline, CDR1 MNHEY and CDR2 SVGEGT. V was trimmed by 4 bases and J by 1 base, leaving 10 bases between them.

V and J are TRBV5-8 and TRBJ2-7; D is perhaps TRBD1 (5 bases). The germline CDR1 and CDR2 sequences are SGHTS and YDEGEE. The CDR3 loop spans 13 amino acids. V lost 3 bases and J 7 bases, leaving 14 bases between the germline ends. The CDR3 DNA reads as TGTGCCAGCAGCTACCAGGGTTACTGGGAGCAGTACTTC. Its protein is CASSYQGYWEQYF.

The gene calls are TRBV10-1 and TRBJ2-5; D not resolved. The V and J ends lost 0 bases and 2 bases respectively, with 13 bases between them. This CDR3 region has 16 residues. Germline values: CDR1 WNHNN, CDR2 SYGVQD (reference sequence). CDR3 protein: CASSESEFGLQETQYF. The CDR3 DNA sequence: TGCGCCAGCAGTGAGTCGGAGTTCGGCTTACAAGAGACCCAGTACTTC.

The genes are TRBV7-2 and TRBJ2-1, with TRBD2 identical over 8 bases. Germline-derived CDR1 and CDR2 are SGHTA and FQGNSA. Losses at the gene ends were 1 base for V and 0 bases for J; bases not matched to a gene: 8. The CDR3 length is 18 residues. The CDR3 coding sequence is TGTGCCAGCAGCTTAGTCGGGGGGGCCCTGAGCTCCTACAATGAGCAGTTCTTC. Translating gives CASSLVGGALSSYNEQFF.

This clone appeared once. The chain uses TRBV6-1 and TRBJ2-3, with D maybe TRBD2 (6 bases). There are 16 residues in the CDR3. The germline gives CDR1 MNHNS, CDR2 SASEGT. The ends were cut back, 4 bases at V and 4 bases at J, with 18 bases in the middle. CDR3 bases: TGTGCCAGCAGTGGGCCGGTGACTAGGATCTCAGATACGCAGTATTTT. Translation gives CASSGPVTRISDTQYF.

The CDR3: CASRIGVLGGYTF. The CDR3 bases are TGTGCCAGCAGGATTGGGGTTTTGGGGGGCTACACCTTC. V usage is TRBV2 and J usage is TRBJ1-2; no definite D call. With 6 bases removed from V and 8 bases from J, the gap between germline ends came to 16 bases. Germline assignment: CDR1 SNHLY and CDR2 FYNNEI. CDR3 length: 13 amino acids.

The chain couples TRBV11-3 to TRBJ2-1; no clear D gene. The CDR3 runs 13 residues. With 2 bases removed from V and 4 bases from J, the gap between germline ends came to 6 bases. CDR1 and CDR2 (germline): SGHNT, YENEEA. The DNA of the CDR3 is TGTGCCAGCAGCTTATGGCAGTACAATGAGCAGTTCTTC. Translated, it gives CASSLWQYNEQFF.

The V call is TRBV19, the J call TRBJ2-2; 7 bases fit TRBD1. The CDR3 consists of 15 residues. Looked up from germline, CDR1 is LNHDA and CDR2 is SQIVND (reference sequence). Trimming cost V 4 bases and J 0 bases; bases outside gene matches: 2. The CDR3 spells CASSTGTANTGELFF. The DNA of the CDR3 is TGTGCCAGTAGTACTGGGACAGCGAACACCGGGGAGCTGTTTTTT.

This clone has just one count. The rearrangement links TRBV9 to TRBJ2-5; D remains ambiguous. The germline CDR1 and CDR2 sequences are SGDLS and YYNGEE. The CDR3 covers 14 residues. Trimming took off 0 bases at V and 5 bases at J, with 11 bases between the two ends. The CDR3, as DNA: TGTGCCAGCAGCGTAGGATTAGTTATGGAGACCCAGTACTTC. It codes for CASSVGLVMETQYF.

The chain uses TRBV6-5 and TRBJ1-2, with 9 nucleotides matching TRBD1. V lost 6 bases, J lost 4 bases, and 9 bases stayed unmatched. The CDR3 covers 15 residues. The germline CDR1 and CDR2 sequences are MNHEY and SVGAGI. The CDR3 loop reads CASRPGQGQGYGYTF. CDR3 bases: TGTGCCAGCAGACCGGGACAGGGACAAGGCTATGGCTACACCTTC.

With respect to this clone: The same CDR3 also results from other DNA sequences found in this sample. The chain has TRBV14 and TRBJ2-1; D uncertain. Germline V CDR1 and CDR2: SGHDN, FVKESK. The CDR3 runs 11 residues. Trimming removed 0 bases from V and 8 bases from J, with 2 bases in between. Written as DNA, the CDR3 is TGTGCCAGCAGCCAAGAAGATGAGCAGTTCTTC. Translation: CASSQEDEQFF.

V usage is TRBV5-1 and J usage is TRBJ2-7; D unclear. Trimming stripped 0 bases from V and 4 bases from J, with 17 bases between. The CDR3 has 16 amino acids. CDR1 and CDR2 from the germline V gene are SGHRS and YFSETQ. The CDR3 bases are TGCGCCAGCAGCTTGGGGAGCGTGGGTCTTGTATACGAGCAGTACTTC. Its protein product is CASSLGSVGLVYEQYF.

This sequence joins TRBV6-5 and TRBJ2-5; D unclear. Germline lookup yields CDR1 MNHEY and CDR2 SVGAGI. Trimming cost V 8 bases and J 0 bases, with 7 bases left between them. The CDR3 is made up of 12 amino acids. The CDR3 protein is CASQTDQETQYF. CDR3 in DNA: TGTGCCAGCCAGACCGACCAAGAGACCCAGTACTTC.

The rearrangement uses TRBV2 and TRBJ1-3; D unclear. Trimming pared 4 bases from V and 4 bases from J, leaving 14 bases between. The CDR3 has 15 amino acids. The germline V gene has CDR1 SNHLY and CDR2 FYNNEI. Here the CDR3 reads CASSGTSPRGNTIYF. The CDR3 coding sequence is TGTGCCAGCAGTGGGACGTCTCCAAGGGGAAACACCATATATTTT.

This clone was seen a handful of times. The gene calls are TRBV14 and TRBJ2-7; TRBD1 matches 7 bases. Germline V gene sequence: CDR1 SGHDN, CDR2 FVKESK. The trim removed 1 base at V and 2 bases at J, leaving 5 bases unmatched. The CDR3 has 15 residues. The CDR3 here is CASSQGDSPPYEQYF. The DNA of the CDR3 is TGTGCCAGCAGCCAAGGGGACAGTCCTCCCTACGAGCAGTACTTC.

This clone showed up just once. This chain uses TRBV19 with TRBJ2-1; no clear D. Germline CDR1 reads LNHDA; CDR2 reads SQIVND (reference sequence). The CDR3 covers 15 residues. With 5 bases removed from V and 0 bases from J, the gap between germline ends came to 11 bases. The CDR3 loop is CASSPSGASYNEQFF. As DNA, the CDR3 is TGTGCCAGTAGTCCCTCCGGCGCCTCCTACAATGAGCAGTTCTTC. Based on the CDR3 plus reference TRBV19 and TRBJ2-1, the full variable domain is DGGITQSPKYLFRKEGQNVTLSCEQNLNHDAMYWYRQDPGQGLRLIYYSQIVNDFQKGDIAEGYSVSREKKESFPLTVTSAQKNPTAFYLCASSPSGASYNEQFFGPGTRLTVL.

The V and J genes are TRBV19 and TRBJ1-1; perhaps TRBD1 as D (5 bases). Per germline, CDR1 LNHDA and CDR2 SQIVND (reference sequence). The CDR3 spans 11 residues. V was clipped by 7 bases and J by 7 bases, with 10 bases between them. Written as DNA, the CDR3 is TGTGCCAGTAATGGGGGTGGTGAAGCTTTCTTT. This codes for CASNGGGEAFF.